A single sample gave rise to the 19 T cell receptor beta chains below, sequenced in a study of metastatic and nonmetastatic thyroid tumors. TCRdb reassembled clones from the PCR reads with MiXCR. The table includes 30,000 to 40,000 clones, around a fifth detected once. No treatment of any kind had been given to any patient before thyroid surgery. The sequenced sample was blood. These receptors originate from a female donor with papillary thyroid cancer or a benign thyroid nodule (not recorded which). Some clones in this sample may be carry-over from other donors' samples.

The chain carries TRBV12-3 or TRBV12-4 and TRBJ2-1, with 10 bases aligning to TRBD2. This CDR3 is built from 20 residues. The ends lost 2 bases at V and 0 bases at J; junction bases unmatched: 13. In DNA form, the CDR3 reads TGTGCCAGCAGTTTACTCCCGGGACTAGCGTGGCGACGCTCCTACAATGAGCAGTTCTTC. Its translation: CASSLLPGLAWRRSYNEQFF.

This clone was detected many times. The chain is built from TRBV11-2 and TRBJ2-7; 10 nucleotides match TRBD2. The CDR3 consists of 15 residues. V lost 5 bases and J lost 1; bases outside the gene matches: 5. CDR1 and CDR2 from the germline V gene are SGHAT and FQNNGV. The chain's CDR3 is CASSHRTSGSYEQYF. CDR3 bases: TGTGCCAGCAGCCATCGGACTAGCGGATCCTACGAGCAGTACTTC. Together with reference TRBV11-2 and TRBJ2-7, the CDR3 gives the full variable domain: EAGVAQSPRYKIIEKRQSVAFWCNPISGHATLYWYQQILGQGPKLLIQFQNNGVVDDSQLPKDRFSAERLKGVDSTLKIQPAKLEDSAVYLCASSHRTSGSYEQYFGPGTRLTVT.

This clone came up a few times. CDR3 region: CASSIIQGSTEAFF. CDR3 coding DNA: TGTGCCAGTAGTATCATTCAGGGGAGCACTGAAGCTTTCTTT. The chain combines TRBV19 with TRBJ1-1; the D gene is possibly TRBD1 (6 bases). From germline, CDR1 is LNHDA and CDR2 SQIVND (reference sequence). Trimming stripped 3 bases from V and 4 bases from J, with 12 bases between. This CDR3 is built from 14 residues.

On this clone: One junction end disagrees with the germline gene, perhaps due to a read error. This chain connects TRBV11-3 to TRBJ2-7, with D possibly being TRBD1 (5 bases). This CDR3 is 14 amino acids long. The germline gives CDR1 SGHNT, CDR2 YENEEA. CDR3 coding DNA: TGTGCCAGCAGCTTACGACAGTGCTCCTACGATCAGTACTTC. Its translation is CASSLRQCSYDQYF.

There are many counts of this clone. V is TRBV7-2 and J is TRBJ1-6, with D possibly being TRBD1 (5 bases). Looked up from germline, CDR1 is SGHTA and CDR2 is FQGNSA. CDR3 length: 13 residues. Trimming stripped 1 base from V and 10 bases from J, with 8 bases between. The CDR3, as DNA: TGTGCCAGCAGCTTAGATGGGGGGTCACCCCTCCACTTT. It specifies CASSLDGGSPLHF.

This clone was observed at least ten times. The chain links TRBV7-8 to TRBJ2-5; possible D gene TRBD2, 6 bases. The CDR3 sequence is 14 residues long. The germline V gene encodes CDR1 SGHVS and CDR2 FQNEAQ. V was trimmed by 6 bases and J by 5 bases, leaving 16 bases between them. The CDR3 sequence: CASRWGVLQETQYF. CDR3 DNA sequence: TGTGCCAGCAGATGGGGGGTCCTGCAGGAGACCCAGTACTTC.

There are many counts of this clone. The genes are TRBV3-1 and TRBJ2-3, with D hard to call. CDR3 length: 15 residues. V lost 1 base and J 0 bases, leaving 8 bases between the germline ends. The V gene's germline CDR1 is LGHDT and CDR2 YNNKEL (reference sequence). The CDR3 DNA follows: TGTGCCAGCAGCCAAGGCGTTTCTAGCACAGATACGCAGTATTTT. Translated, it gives CASSQGVSSTDTQYF.

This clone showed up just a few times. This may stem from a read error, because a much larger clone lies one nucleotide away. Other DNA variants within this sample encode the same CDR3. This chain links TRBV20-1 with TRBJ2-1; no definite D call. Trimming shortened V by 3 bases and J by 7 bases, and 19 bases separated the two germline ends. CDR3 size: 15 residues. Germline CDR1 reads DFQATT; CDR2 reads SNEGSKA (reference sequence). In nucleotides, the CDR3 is TGCAGTGCTAGGGTCGGTATGGAAAAGGGAAATGAGCAGTTCTTC. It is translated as CSARVGMEKGNEQFF.

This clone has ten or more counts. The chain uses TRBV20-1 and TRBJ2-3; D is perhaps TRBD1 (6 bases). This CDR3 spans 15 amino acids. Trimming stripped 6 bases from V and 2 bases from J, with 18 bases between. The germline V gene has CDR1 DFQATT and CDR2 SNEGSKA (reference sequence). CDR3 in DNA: TGCAGTGCGGGGGCAACGACGGGATTCACAGATACGCAGTATTTT. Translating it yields CSAGATTGFTDTQYF.

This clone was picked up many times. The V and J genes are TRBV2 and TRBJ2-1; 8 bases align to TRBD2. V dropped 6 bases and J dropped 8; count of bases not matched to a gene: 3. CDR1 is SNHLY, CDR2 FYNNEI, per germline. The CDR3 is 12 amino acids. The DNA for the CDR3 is TGTGCCAGCAGCCGGGAGGGGGATGAGCAGTTCTTC. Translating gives CASSREGDEQFF.

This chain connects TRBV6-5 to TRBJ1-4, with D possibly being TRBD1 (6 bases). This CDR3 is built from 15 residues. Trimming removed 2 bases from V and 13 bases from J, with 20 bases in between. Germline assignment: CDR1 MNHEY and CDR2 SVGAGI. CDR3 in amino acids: CASSYEVHEGGRLFF. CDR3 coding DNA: TGTGCCAGCAGTTACGAGGTCCACGAAGGGGGAAGACTGTTTTTT.

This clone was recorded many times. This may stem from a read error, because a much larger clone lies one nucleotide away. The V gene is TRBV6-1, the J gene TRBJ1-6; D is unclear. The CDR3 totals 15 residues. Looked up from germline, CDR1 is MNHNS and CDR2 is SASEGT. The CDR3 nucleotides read TGTGCCAGCAGTACAGTTAGCTCCTATAATCCACCCCTCCACTTT. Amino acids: CASSTVSSYNPPLHF.

DNA of the CDR3: TGTGCCAGCAGCCCCCGGGGAGGGCACGGGGAGCTGTTTTTT. Its protein product is CASSPRGGHGELFF. V is TRBV27 and J is TRBJ2-2, with 7 bases that match TRBD2. V dropped 6 bases and J dropped 7; count of bases not matched to a gene: 8. CDR1 is MNHEY, CDR2 SMNVEV, per germline (reference sequence). This CDR3 comprises 14 residues.

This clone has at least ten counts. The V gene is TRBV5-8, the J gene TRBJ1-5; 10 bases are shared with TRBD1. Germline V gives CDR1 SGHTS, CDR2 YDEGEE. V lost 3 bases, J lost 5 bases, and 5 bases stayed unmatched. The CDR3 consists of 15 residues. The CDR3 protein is CASSSDRGHDQPQHF. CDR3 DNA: TGTGCCAGCAGCTCTGACAGGGGGCACGATCAGCCCCAGCATTTT.

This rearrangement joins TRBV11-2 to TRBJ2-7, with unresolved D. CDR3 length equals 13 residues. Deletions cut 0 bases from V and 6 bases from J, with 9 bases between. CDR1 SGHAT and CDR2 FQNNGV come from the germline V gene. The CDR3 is CASSLDGSGEQYF. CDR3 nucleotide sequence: TGTGCCAGCAGCTTAGATGGATCTGGCGAGCAGTACTTC.

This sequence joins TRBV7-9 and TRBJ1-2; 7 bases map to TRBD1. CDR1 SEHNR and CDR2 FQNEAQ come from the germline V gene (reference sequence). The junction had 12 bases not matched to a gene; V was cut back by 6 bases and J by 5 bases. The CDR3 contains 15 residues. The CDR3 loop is CASSQQGFGWYGYTF. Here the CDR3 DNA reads TGTGCCAGCAGTCAACAGGGGTTCGGGTGGTATGGCTACACCTTC.

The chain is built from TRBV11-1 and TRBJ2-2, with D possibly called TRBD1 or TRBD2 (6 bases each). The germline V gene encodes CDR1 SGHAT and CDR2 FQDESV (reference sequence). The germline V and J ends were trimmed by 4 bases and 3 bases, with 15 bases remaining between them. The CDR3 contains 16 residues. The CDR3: CASSSGAGFYTGELFF. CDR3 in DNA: TGTGCCAGCAGCTCGGGGGCGGGATTTTACACCGGGGAGCTGTTTTTT.

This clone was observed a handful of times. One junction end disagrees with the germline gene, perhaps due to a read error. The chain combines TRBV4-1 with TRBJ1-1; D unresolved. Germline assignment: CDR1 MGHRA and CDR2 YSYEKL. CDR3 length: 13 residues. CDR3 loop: CASSQDVNNEAFF. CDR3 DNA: TGTGCCAGCAGCCAAGACGTGAACAATGAAGCTTTCTTT.

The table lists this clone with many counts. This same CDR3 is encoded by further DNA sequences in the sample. The CDR3 spells CSASMGQETQYF. Here the CDR3 DNA reads TGCAGTGCTAGTATGGGGCAAGAGACCCAGTACTTC. The V and J genes are TRBV20-1 and TRBJ2-5; D not certain. Germline assignment: CDR1 DFQATT and CDR2 SNEGSKA (reference sequence). V lost 3 bases to trimming and J lost 2 bases, with 7 bases between them. The CDR3 length is 12 residues.